This T cell receptor beta chain comes out of a study of cytomegalovirus exposure and HLA in healthy donors. As concerns this clone: As yet, its antigen is unknown.

The V and J ends lost 6 bases and 3 bases respectively, with 17 bases between them. In germline, CDR1 is KGHSH, CDR2 LQKENI. The CDR3 length is 15 residues. General observations from the study: Most observed TCR sequences were rare, whereas some public TCRs were detected in many donors. Later on, a genetic analysis was performed. It linked a missense variant in DCLRE1C with V- and J-gene trimming of TCR beta.

This PCR relied on a set of 60 Vbeta primers and 13 Jbeta primers. Generated by immunoSEQ multiplex PCR, the TCRdb table keeps only in-frame clones and is missing some. In the table there are about 120,000 clones, approximately 76% of which are singletons. Sequenced: PBMCs. V gene TRBV18 combines with J gene TRBJ1-1; no firm D call. The receptor comes from a man aged 45-60 years in good health and CMV-seropositive. This CDR3 reads CASSPDIRGYTEAFF. The CDR3 DNA follows: TGTGCCAGCTCCCCTGACATTAGAGGGTACACTGAAGCTTTCTTT.